This T cell receptor (beta chain) was identified in a study of blood T cell repertoires in COVID-19. Study-level information: Collection of acute and convalescent COVID-19 samples took place in the United States, Italy and Spain. PBMCs, B-cell-depleted T cells, or T cells provided the cDNA or gDNA that made up the material.

Seattle enrolled patients during active infection and tracked them longitudinally. The CDR3 is 11 amino acids. Germline V lookup: CDR1 MNHNY, CDR2 SVGAGI (reference sequence). Deletions cut 6 bases from V and 10 bases from J, with 10 bases between. Per the study methods: Estimates of nucleated cell counts were drawn from the amplification of reference gene primers. The repertoire was sequenced with immunoSEQ multiplex PCR; TCRdb's copy has only in-frame clones and lacks some. V, J and clone size derive from that table, while D and trimming were established from the DNA sequence. The sample lists fewer than 95,000 clones, approximately 79% occurring once.

V and J are TRBV6-6 and TRBJ2-1; a possible D gene is TRBD2 (6 bases). This TCR was sampled from a man aged 70 or older with COVID-19, enrolled during active disease. The sequencing sample was made of peripheral blood. The CDR3 nucleotides read TGTGCCAGCAGGTTTGGAGGGGAGCAGTTCTTC. Translating gives CASRFGGEQFF.